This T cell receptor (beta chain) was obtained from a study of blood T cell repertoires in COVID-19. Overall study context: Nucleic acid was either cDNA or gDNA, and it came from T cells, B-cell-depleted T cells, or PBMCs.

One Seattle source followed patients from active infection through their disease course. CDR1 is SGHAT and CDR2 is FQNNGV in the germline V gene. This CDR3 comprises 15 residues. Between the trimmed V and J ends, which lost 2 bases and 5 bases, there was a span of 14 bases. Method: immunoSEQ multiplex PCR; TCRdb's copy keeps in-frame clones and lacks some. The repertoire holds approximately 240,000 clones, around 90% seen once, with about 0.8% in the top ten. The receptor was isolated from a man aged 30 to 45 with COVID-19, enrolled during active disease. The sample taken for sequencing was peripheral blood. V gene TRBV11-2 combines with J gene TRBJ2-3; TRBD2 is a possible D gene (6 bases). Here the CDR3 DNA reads TGTGCCAGCAGCTTAAGGGCGGGGTGGGTAGATACGCAGTATTTT. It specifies CASSLRAGWVDTQYF.